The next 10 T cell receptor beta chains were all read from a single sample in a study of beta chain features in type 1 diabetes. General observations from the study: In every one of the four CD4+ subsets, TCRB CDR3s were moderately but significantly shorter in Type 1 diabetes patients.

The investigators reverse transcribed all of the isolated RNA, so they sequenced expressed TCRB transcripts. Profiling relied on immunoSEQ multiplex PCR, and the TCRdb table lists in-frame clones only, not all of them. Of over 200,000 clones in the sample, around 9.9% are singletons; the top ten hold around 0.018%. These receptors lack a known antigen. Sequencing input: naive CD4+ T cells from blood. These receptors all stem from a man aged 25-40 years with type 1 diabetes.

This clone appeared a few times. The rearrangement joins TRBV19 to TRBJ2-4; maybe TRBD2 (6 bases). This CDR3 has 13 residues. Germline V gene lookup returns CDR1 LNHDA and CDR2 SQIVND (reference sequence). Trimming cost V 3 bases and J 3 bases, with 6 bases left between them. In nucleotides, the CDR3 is TGTGCCAGTAGTATTAGCGGCAAAAACATTCAGTACTTC. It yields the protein CASSISGKNIQYF. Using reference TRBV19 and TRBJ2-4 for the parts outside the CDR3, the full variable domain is DGGITQSPKYLFRKEGQNVTLSCEQNLNHDAMYWYRQDPGQGLRLIYYSQIVNDFQKGDIAEGYSVSREKKESFPLTVTSAQKNPTAFYLCASSISGKNIQYFGAGTRLSVL.

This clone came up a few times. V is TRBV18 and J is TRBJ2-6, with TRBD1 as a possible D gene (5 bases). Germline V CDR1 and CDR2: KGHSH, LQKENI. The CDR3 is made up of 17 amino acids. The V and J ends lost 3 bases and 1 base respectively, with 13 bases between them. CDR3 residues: CASSPTASVSGANVLTF. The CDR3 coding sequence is TGTGCCAGCTCACCGACAGCGTCGGTGTCTGGGGCCAACGTCCTGACTTTC. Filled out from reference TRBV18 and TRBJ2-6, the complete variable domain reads NAGVMQNPRHLVRRRGQEARLRCSPMKGHSHVYWYRQLPEEGLKFMVYLQKENIIDESGMPKERFSAEFPKEGPSILRIQQVVRGDSAAYFCASSPTASVSGANVLTFGAGSRLTVL.

CDR3 coding DNA: TGTGCCAGCAGCCCAGGACAGGGGTCTCAGCCCCAGCATTTT. Amino acids: CASSPGQGSQPQHF. This rearrangement joins TRBV9 to TRBJ1-5; 9 bases agree with TRBD1. Germline-derived CDR1 and CDR2 are SGDLS and YYNGEE. V was pared by 4 bases and J by 6 bases, with 5 bases of the junction left unmatched. CDR3 length: 14 amino acids.

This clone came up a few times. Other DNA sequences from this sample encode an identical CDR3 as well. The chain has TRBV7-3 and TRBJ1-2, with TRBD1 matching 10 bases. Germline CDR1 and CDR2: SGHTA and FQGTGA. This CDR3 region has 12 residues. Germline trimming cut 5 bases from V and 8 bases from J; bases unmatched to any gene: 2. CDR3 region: CASSPTGGGYTF. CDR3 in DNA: TGTGCCAGCAGCCCGACAGGGGGCGGCTACACCTTC.

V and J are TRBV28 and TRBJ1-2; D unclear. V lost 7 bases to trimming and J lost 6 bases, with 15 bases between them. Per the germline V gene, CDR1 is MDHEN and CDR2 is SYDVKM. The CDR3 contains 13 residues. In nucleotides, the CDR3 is TGTGCCAGCAAGAGAGCGGATTACCATGGCTACACCTTC. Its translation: CASKRADYHGYTF.

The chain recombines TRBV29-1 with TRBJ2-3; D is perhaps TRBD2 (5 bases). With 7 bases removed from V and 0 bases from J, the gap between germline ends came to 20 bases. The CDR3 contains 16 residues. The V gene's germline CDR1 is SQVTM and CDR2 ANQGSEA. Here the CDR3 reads CSASRDPISSTDTQYF. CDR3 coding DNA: TGCAGCGCCTCACGGGATCCCATTTCTAGCACAGATACGCAGTATTTT.

CDR3 residues: CATPNGQGEETQYF. DNA for the CDR3: TGTGCCACCCCAAACGGACAGGGTGAAGAGACCCAGTACTTC. The V and J genes are TRBV19 and TRBJ2-5, with TRBD1 identical over 8 bases. With V trimmed by 10 bases and J by 3 bases, 10 bases remained unmatched. The V gene's germline CDR1 is LNHDA and CDR2 SQIVND (reference sequence). This CDR3 spans 14 amino acids.

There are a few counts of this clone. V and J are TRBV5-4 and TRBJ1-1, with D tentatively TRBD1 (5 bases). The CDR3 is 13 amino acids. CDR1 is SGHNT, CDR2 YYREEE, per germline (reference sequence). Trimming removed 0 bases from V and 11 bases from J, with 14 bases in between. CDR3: CASSLVQATEAFF. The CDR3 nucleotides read TGTGCCAGCAGCTTGGTACAGGCAACGGAGGCTTTCTTT.

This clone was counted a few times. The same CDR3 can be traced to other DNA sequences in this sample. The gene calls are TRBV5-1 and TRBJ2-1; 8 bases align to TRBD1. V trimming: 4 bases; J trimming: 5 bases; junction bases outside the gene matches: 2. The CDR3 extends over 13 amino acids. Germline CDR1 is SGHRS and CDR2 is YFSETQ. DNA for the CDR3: TGCGCCAGCAGCCCGACAGGGGACAATGAGCAGTTCTTC. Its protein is CASSPTGDNEQFF.

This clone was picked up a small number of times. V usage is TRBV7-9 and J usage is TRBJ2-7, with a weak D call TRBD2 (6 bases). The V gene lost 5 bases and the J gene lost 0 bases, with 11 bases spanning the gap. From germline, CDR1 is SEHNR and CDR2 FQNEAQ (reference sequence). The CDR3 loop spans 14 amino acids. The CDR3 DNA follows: TGTGCCAGCAGCCTACGGGAGCACTCCTACGAGCAGTACTTC. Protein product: CASSLREHSYEQYF.